This T cell receptor beta chain was sequenced for a study of T-cell memory formation after mild COVID-19. Whole-study results and caveats: Some clones that responded were present in memory (sampled pre-infection), which suggests cross-reactive memory joined.

The CDR3 is made up of 15 amino acids. V shed 6 bases, J shed 5 bases, and the junction held 8 bases outside the gene matches. Germline-derived CDR1 and CDR2 are SEHNR and FQNEAQ (reference sequence). After 5'RACE with constant-segment primers, TCR alpha and TCR beta cDNA libraries carrying sample barcodes and UMIs were obtained. TCRdb reprocessed the 5' RACE reads via MiXCR and lists one record per CDR3 protein. The table has nearly 110,000 distinct CDR3 sequences, around 12% seen once. Comment on this clonotype: Its antigen is unknown.

The clonotype was recovered from an adult woman who had mild COVID-19 (a few samples of this study predate the infection). Cell type and time point are not known. Sequenced material: PBMCs or a T cell subset sorted from them (not recorded which). V gene TRBV7-9 combines with J gene TRBJ2-7; TRBD1 aligns across 12 bases. CDR3 protein: CASSWTGTGGDEQYF. CDR3 nucleotide sequence: TGTGCCAGCAGTTGGACCGGGACAGGGGGCGACGAGCAGTACTTC.